The next 28 T cell receptor beta chains were all read from a single sample in a study of blood T cell repertoires in COVID-19. Using immunoSEQ multiplex PCR, the repertoire was profiled, and TCRdb retains in-frame clones only, with some absent. There are about 480,000 clones in the sample; roughly 90% occur only once, and approximately 1.8% lies in the top ten. Sequenced sample: PBMCs or T cells enriched from blood (not recorded which). The receptors were gathered from a middle-aged woman who had recovered from COVID-19.

Points on this clone: In the same sample, other DNA sequences code for this CDR3. The gene calls are TRBV5-8 and TRBJ1-2; D may be TRBD1 (5 bases). V lost 2 bases and J 2 bases, leaving 7 bases between the germline ends. This CDR3 is built from 13 residues. The germline gives CDR1 SGHTS, CDR2 YDEGEE. CDR3 in amino acids: CASSFDRNYGYTF. DNA for the CDR3: TGTGCCAGCAGCTTCGACAGAAACTATGGCTACACCTTC.

This chain links TRBV5-1 with TRBJ2-5; 7 nucleotides match TRBD2. CDR1 is SGHRS and CDR2 is YFSETQ in the germline V gene. The CDR3 length is 15 residues. V lost 3 bases, J lost 2 bases, and 7 bases stayed unmatched. This CDR3 reads CASSWTSMGQETQYF. DNA of the CDR3: TGCGCCAGCAGCTGGACTAGTATGGGGCAAGAGACCCAGTACTTC.

This sequence joins TRBV7-2 and TRBJ2-7, with unresolved D. CDR1 and CDR2 from the germline V gene are SGHTA and FQGNSA. V lost 5 bases and J 6 bases, leaving 17 bases between the germline ends. The CDR3 has 14 amino acids. The CDR3: CASSRRSGEPEQYF. The CDR3 region has the DNA TGTGCCAGCAGCCGCCGTAGTGGAGAACCCGAGCAGTACTTC.

V and J are TRBV7-8 and TRBJ1-2, with D possibly being TRBD1 (5 bases). Trimming took 5 bases from V and 2 from J, leaving 18 bases between them. The CDR3 runs to 16 residues. The V gene's germline CDR1 is SGHVS and CDR2 FQNEAQ. The CDR3 spells CASSTLHGGRNYGYTF. In DNA form, the CDR3 reads TGTGCCAGCAGCACACTTCACGGGGGGAGGAACTATGGCTACACCTTC.

This rearrangement joins TRBV9 to TRBJ2-7; 8 nucleotides line up with TRBD2. The CDR3 has 15 residues. V was clipped by 5 bases and J by 1 base; unmatched bases: 8. In germline, CDR1 is SGDLS, CDR2 YYNGEE. The CDR3 spells CASSLEGGRSYEQYF. In DNA form, the CDR3 reads TGTGCCAGCAGTCTAGAGGGCGGGAGGTCCTACGAGCAGTACTTC.

To note about this clone: In the same sample, other DNA sequences code for this CDR3. V gene TRBV7-9 combines with J gene TRBJ2-1; D not resolved. The CDR3 is made up of 13 amino acids. V gave up 0 bases and J gave up 6 bases, with 6 bases separating them. Germline CDR1 is SEHNR and CDR2 is FQNEAQ (reference sequence). This chain's CDR3 is CASSLALSNEQFF. DNA for the CDR3: TGTGCCAGCAGCTTAGCACTCTCCAATGAGCAGTTCTTC.

This clone was seen a handful of times. V is TRBV5-4 and J is TRBJ2-7; D gene ambiguous. V dropped 5 bases and J dropped 3 bases, with 6 bases sitting between them. Germline-derived CDR1 and CDR2 are SGHNT and YYREEE (reference sequence). The CDR3 length is 11 residues. The CDR3 here is CASRADYEQYF. The DNA of the CDR3 is TGTGCCAGCAGGGCGGACTACGAGCAGTACTTC.

V usage is TRBV12-3 or TRBV12-4 and J usage is TRBJ1-5; unclear D gene. This CDR3 has 12 residues. Trimming stripped 8 bases from V and 3 bases from J, with 8 bases between. The CDR3 loop is CASRGYNQPQHF. In DNA, the CDR3 is TGTGCCAGCCGCGGATACAATCAGCCCCAGCATTTT.

V is TRBV7-2 and J is TRBJ2-1, with 7 bases identical to TRBD2. CDR3 size: 15 residues. Losses at the gene ends were 1 base for V and 5 bases for J; bases not matched to a gene: 5. CDR1 and CDR2 (germline): SGHTA, FQGNSA. CDR3 sequence (DNA): TGTGCCAGCAGCTTAGATCGAGCGGGGAACAATGAGCAGTTCTTC. Its translation is CASSLDRAGNNEQFF. Based on the CDR3 plus reference TRBV7-2 and TRBJ2-1, the full variable domain is GAGVSQSPSNKVTEKGKDVELRCDPISGHTALYWYRQSLGQGLEFLIYFQGNSAPDKSGLPSDRFSAERTGGSVSTLTIQRTQQEDSAVYLCASSLDRAGNNEQFFGPGTRLTVL.

This sequence joins TRBV30 and TRBJ1-6; perhaps TRBD1 as D (5 bases). V was cut by 0 bases and J by 6 bases, with 21 bases left in between. The CDR3 spans 18 residues. The germline CDR1 and CDR2 sequences are GTSNPN and SVGIG (reference sequence). The CDR3 loop reads CAWSVIRTSDVFNSPLHF. The CDR3 DNA sequence: TGTGCCTGGAGTGTAATTAGGACATCAGACGTTTTTAATTCACCCCTCCACTTT. Combining the CDR3 with reference TRBV30 and TRBJ1-6 gives the whole variable domain SQTIHQWPATLVQPVGSPLSLECTVEGTSNPNLYWYRQAAGRGLQLLFYSVGIGQISSEVPQNLSASRPQDRQFILSSKKLLLSDSGFYLCAWSVIRTSDVFNSPLHFGNGTRLTVT.

The rearrangement uses TRBV25-1 and TRBJ2-7; D unclear. Trimming removed 4 bases from V and 3 bases from J, with 13 bases in between. This CDR3 comprises 14 residues. The germline gives CDR1 MGHDK, CDR2 SYGVNS. The CDR3 DNA sequence: TGTGCCAGCAGTGTTGGTAACTATGTCTACGAGCAGTACTTC. Translating gives CASSVGNYVYEQYF.

The chain joins TRBV27 to TRBJ2-2; 8 bases align to TRBD2. In germline, CDR1 is MNHEY, CDR2 SMNVEV (reference sequence). CDR3 length equals 15 residues. J lost 5 bases, V lost 2 bases, and 4 bases had no gene match. The CDR3 reads CASSLQGLVTGELFF. DNA of the CDR3: TGTGCCAGCAGTTTACAGGGACTAGTGACCGGGGAGCTGTTTTTT.

V is TRBV12-3 or TRBV12-4 and J is TRBJ2-2; D is perhaps TRBD1 (7 bases). The V gene lost 7 bases and the J gene lost 5 bases, with 11 bases spanning the gap. CDR3 length equals 13 residues. CDR3 residues: CASNAGQTGELFF. Written as DNA, the CDR3 is TGTGCCAGCAATGCGGGACAGACCGGGGAGCTGTTTTTT.

On this clone itself: An end of the junction does not agree with germline; a read error may underlie this. The rearrangement joins TRBV7-7 to TRBJ2-1; 7 nucleotides match TRBD2. The CDR3 sequence is 16 residues long. CDR1 is SSHAT, CDR2 FNYEAQ, per germline (reference sequence). CDR3 in DNA: TGTGCTAGCAGCTTAAGCTCCGCGGGAGCCCTCGATGAGCAGTTCTTC. Translated, it gives CASSLSSAGALDEQFF.

This chain joins TRBV5-1 and TRBJ1-1; TRBD1 might be the D (5 bases). The CDR3 contains 14 residues. Trimming left V 4 bases short and J 1 base short, with 11 bases between. Per germline, CDR1 SGHRS and CDR2 YFSETQ. The DNA for the CDR3 is TGCGCCAGCAGCAATGGCAGGGCGAACACTGAAGCTTTCTTT. This encodes CASSNGRANTEAFF.

This chain links TRBV3-1 (or the pseudogene TRBV3-2) with TRBJ2-7, with 11 bases aligning to TRBD2. The germline gives CDR1 LGHDT, CDR2 YNNKEL (reference sequence). The CDR3 consists of 15 residues. Germline trimming cut 4 bases from V and 4 bases from J; bases unmatched to any gene: 6. CDR3 region: CASSPLAGGWYEQYF. CDR3 coding DNA: TGTGCCAGCAGCCCCTTAGCGGGAGGGTGGTACGAGCAGTACTTC.

J is TRBJ2-3 and V is TRBV7-2; a weak D match, TRBD1 (7 bases). CDR1 and CDR2 from the germline V gene are SGHTA and FQGNSA. The CDR3 sequence is 16 residues long. Trimming pared 4 bases from V and 0 bases from J, leaving 14 bases between. The CDR3 here is CASSSQGGPSTDTQYF. The CDR3 DNA follows: TGTGCCAGCAGCTCCCAGGGGGGCCCTAGCACAGATACGCAGTATTTT.

This rearrangement joins TRBV2 to TRBJ1-2; tentative D call: TRBD1 (6 bases). V shed 6 bases and J shed 7 bases, with 15 bases lying between them. The CDR3 spans 13 residues. CDR1 is SNHLY, CDR2 FYNNEI, per germline. The CDR3 loop reads CASREQGSGGYTF. The CDR3 nucleotides read TGTGCCAGCAGAGAACAGGGTTCAGGTGGCTACACCTTC.

The rearrangement uses TRBV10-3 and TRBJ1-1; no reliable D call. The CDR3 runs to 16 residues. CDR1 and CDR2 from the germline V gene are ENHRY and SYGVKD. V gave up 7 bases and J gave up 1 base, with 19 bases separating them. CDR3 protein: CAIKSAPGSWNTEAFF. In nucleotides, the CDR3 is TGTGCCATCAAATCCGCCCCTGGCTCGTGGAACACTGAAGCTTTCTTT.

V and J are TRBV11-3 and TRBJ2-1; TRBD2 matches at 8 bases. After removal of 4 bases from V and 7 bases from J, the junction contained 15 bases not matched to a gene. CDR3 length equals 17 residues. Germline assignment: CDR1 SGHNT and CDR2 YENEEA. The CDR3 sequence: CASSSGVGSGMGNEQFF. CDR3 nucleotides: TGTGCCAGCAGCTCCGGCGTGGGTAGCGGGATGGGTAATGAGCAGTTCTTC.

V is TRBV6-6 and J is TRBJ1-2, with 10 bases aligning to TRBD1. The CDR3 runs 15 residues. From germline, CDR1 is MNHNY and CDR2 SVGAGI (reference sequence). V was pared by 1 base and J by 3 bases, with 2 bases of the junction left unmatched. The DNA of the CDR3 is TGTGCCAGCAGTTACTACGGACAGGGGGACTATGGCTACACCTTC. Protein product: CASSYYGQGDYGYTF.

The chain couples TRBV19 to TRBJ1-2; the match to TRBD1 covers 7 bases. V shed 7 bases, J shed 3 bases, and the junction held 17 bases outside the gene matches. The CDR3 is made up of 17 amino acids. Germline loops: CDR1 LNHDA, CDR2 SQIVND (reference sequence). CDR3: CASTSPRGPSPDYGYTF. The CDR3 DNA reads as TGTGCCAGTACCTCCCCAAGGGGGCCATCCCCCGACTATGGCTACACCTTC. Drawing the rest from reference TRBV19 and TRBJ1-2, the complete variable domain is DGGITQSPKYLFRKEGQNVTLSCEQNLNHDAMYWYRQDPGQGLRLIYYSQIVNDFQKGDIAEGYSVSREKKESFPLTVTSAQKNPTAFYLCASTSPRGPSPDYGYTFGSGTRLTVV.

This clone was seen just once. V and J are TRBV18 and TRBJ2-1; 13 bases match TRBD2. The ends lost 6 bases at V and 6 bases at J; junction bases unmatched: 5. This CDR3 has 15 residues. CDR1 is KGHSH, CDR2 LQKENI, per germline. The CDR3 protein is CASSGLAGAINEQFF. The CDR3 bases are TGTGCCAGCTCCGGACTAGCGGGGGCCATCAATGAGCAGTTCTTC.

The gene calls are TRBV7-8 and TRBJ1-2; D is perhaps TRBD1 (6 bases). V was trimmed by 2 bases and J by 6 bases, leaving 25 bases between them. The CDR3 length is 18 residues. CDR1 is SGHVS, CDR2 FQNEAQ, per germline. CDR3 sequence reads: CASSLSLGVHREGDGYTF. CDR3 bases: TGTGCCAGCAGCTTAAGCTTAGGGGTACACAGGGAGGGGGATGGCTACACCTTC.

The rearrangement uses TRBV4-1 and TRBJ2-1; 13 bases line up with TRBD2. V shed 7 bases and J 10 bases; nucleotides not matched to a gene: 7. This CDR3 has 14 amino acids. Germline CDR1 and CDR2: MGHRA and YSYEKL. The chain's CDR3 is CASNDPGLAGEQFF. The CDR3 coding sequence is TGCGCCAGCAACGACCCGGGACTAGCGGGAGAGCAGTTCTTC.

This chain connects TRBV6-5 to TRBJ2-1; 8 bases line up with TRBD2. With V trimmed by 0 bases and J by 7 bases, 8 bases remained unmatched. Per germline, CDR1 MNHEY and CDR2 SVGAGI. The CDR3 spans 16 residues. DNA for the CDR3: TGTGCCAGCAGTTACTCTCCGGGAGGGAACTTGAATGAGCAGTTCTTC. Amino acid sequence: CASSYSPGGNLNEQFF.

The V and J genes are TRBV30 and TRBJ2-2; unclear D gene. Germline V lookup: CDR1 GTSNPN, CDR2 SVGIG (reference sequence). Deletions cut 4 bases from V and 0 bases from J, with 18 bases between. CDR3 length: 17 residues. In DNA form, the CDR3 reads TGTGCCTGGACCCGCCTGACCGCGACTCCGAACACCGGGGAGCTGTTTTTT. Its translation: CAWTRLTATPNTGELFF.

Only a few counts were recorded for this clone. Germline is not matched at one junction end, which may reflect a read error. J is TRBJ1-1 and V is TRBV5-6; D not resolved. The germline V gene encodes CDR1 SGHDT and CDR2 YYEEEE. The CDR3 totals 13 residues. CDR3 sequence: CASTLGRDTEAFF. CDR3 in DNA: TGTGCCAGCACCTTGGGGAGAGACACTGAAGCTTTCTTT.